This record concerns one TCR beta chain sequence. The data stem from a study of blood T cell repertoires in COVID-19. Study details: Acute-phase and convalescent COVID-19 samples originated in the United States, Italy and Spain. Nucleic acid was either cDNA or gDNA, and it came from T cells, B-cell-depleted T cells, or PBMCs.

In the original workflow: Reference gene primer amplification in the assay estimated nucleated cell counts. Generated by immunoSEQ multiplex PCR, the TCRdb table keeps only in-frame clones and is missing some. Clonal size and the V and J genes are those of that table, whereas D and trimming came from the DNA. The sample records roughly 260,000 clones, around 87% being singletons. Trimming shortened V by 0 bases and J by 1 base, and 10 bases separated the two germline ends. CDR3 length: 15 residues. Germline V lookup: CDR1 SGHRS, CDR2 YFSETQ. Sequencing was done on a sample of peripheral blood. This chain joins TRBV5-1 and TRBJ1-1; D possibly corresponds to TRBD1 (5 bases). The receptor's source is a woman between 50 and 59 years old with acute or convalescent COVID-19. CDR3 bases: TGCGCCAGCAGCTTGGCGTGGGGCGGGAACACTGAAGCTTTCTTT. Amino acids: CASSLAWGGNTEAFF.